One sample yielded the 10 T cell receptor beta chains listed below, sequenced in a study of T cell repertoires in cytomegalovirus infection. TCRdb re-derived calls from the reads in MiXCR, one entry per CDR3 protein. Here the sample spans 45,000 to 55,000 distinct CDR3 sequences, around 18% being singletons. These TCRs are of unknown antigen specificity. This specimen was CD8+ T cells from cultured PBMCs, taken from culture after CMV antigen stimulation. The receptors here all came from a human donor in good health (CMV status not recorded). Some clones in this sample may be carry-over from other donors' samples.

Notes on this clonotype: A much larger clone lies one base from this, so it may be a read error. V usage is TRBV20-1 and J usage is TRBJ2-7, with 10 nucleotides matching TRBD2. This CDR3 region has 14 residues. Germline CDR1 DFQATT, CDR2 SNEGSKA (reference sequence). The CDR3 loop reads CSARLAGGVVELYF. CDR3 DNA: TGCAGTGCTAGATTAGCGGGAGGAGTGGTCGAGCTGTACTTC.

This clonotype was seen at least ten times. The chain carries TRBV7-6 and TRBJ2-5; 8 bases fit TRBD1. In germline, CDR1 is SGHVS, CDR2 FNYEAQ. Trimming cost V 5 bases and J 2 bases; bases outside gene matches: 13. The CDR3 spans 17 residues. CDR3 sequence (DNA): TGTGCCAGCAGCCGCGGGATGGGGACAGGTGGGCAAGAGACCCAGTACTTC. The encoded protein is CASSRGMGTGGQETQYF. Complete variable domain (other parts from reference TRBV7-6 and TRBJ2-5): GAGVSQSPRYKVTKRGQDVALRCDPISGHVSLYWYRQALGQGPEFLTYFNYEAQQDKSGLPNDRFSAERPEGSISTLTIQRTEQRDSAMYRCASSRGMGTGGQETQYFGPGTRLLVL.

This clonotype was seen repeatedly, ten times or more. V usage is TRBV7-9 and J usage is TRBJ2-7, with 11 bases matching TRBD2. Germline V gene sequence: CDR1 SEHNR, CDR2 FQNEAQ (reference sequence). The CDR3 covers 15 residues. V lost 4 bases to trimming and J lost 2 bases; unmatched junction nucleotides: 4. The CDR3 DNA sequence: TGTGCCAGCAGCTCAACTAGCGGGAGTACCTACGAGCAGTACTTC. Protein: CASSSTSGSTYEQYF.

The V and J genes are TRBV29-1 and TRBJ1-1; maybe TRBD1 (5 bases). Between the trimmed V and J ends, which lost 0 bases and 0 bases, there was a span of 5 bases. The germline gives CDR1 SQVTM, CDR2 ANQGSEA. This CDR3 comprises 13 residues. The CDR3 coding sequence is TGCAGCGTTGAAGAGGGGGTGAACACTGAAGCTTTCTTT. Encoded protein: CSVEEGVNTEAFF.

This chain links TRBV19 with TRBJ1-5; TRBD1 matches at 10 bases. This CDR3 has 16 residues. CDR1 is LNHDA, CDR2 SQIVND, per germline (reference sequence). V gave up 6 bases and J gave up 1 base; unmatched junction bases: 6. The CDR3 region is CASSSDRGLSNQPQHF. The CDR3 coding sequence is TGTGCCAGTAGCAGTGACAGGGGGCTAAGCAATCAGCCCCAGCATTTT. Filled out from reference TRBV19 and TRBJ1-5, the complete variable domain reads DGGITQSPKYLFRKEGQNVTLSCEQNLNHDAMYWYRQDPGQGLRLIYYSQIVNDFQKGDIAEGYSVSREKKESFPLTVTSAQKNPTAFYLCASSSDRGLSNQPQHFGDGTRLSIL.

This clonotype was seen more than once but under ten times. The chain joins TRBV4-3 to TRBJ2-3; TRBD1 aligns across 10 bases. This CDR3 is 16 amino acids long. Germline V gene lookup returns CDR1 LGHNA and CDR2 YSLEER. J was trimmed by 2 bases and V by 3 bases; bases with no gene match: 5. In nucleotides, the CDR3 is TGCGCCAGCAGCCAGACCGGGACAGGGGCCACAGATACGCAGTATTTT. Amino acids: CASSQTGTGATDTQYF.

The V and J genes are TRBV30 and TRBJ2-1, with 10 bases fitting TRBD2. The V and J ends lost 4 bases and 9 bases, in that order; junction bases with no gene match: 9. The CDR3 is made up of 14 amino acids. Germline loops: CDR1 GTSNPN, CDR2 SVGIG (reference sequence). The CDR3 sequence: CAWTEGAGGFEQFF. In DNA, the CDR3 is TGTGCCTGGACCGAAGGAGCGGGAGGGTTTGAGCAGTTCTTC.

This clonotype was counted between two and nine times. CDR3 sequence reads: CASSLQAESSYEQYF. The CDR3 DNA reads TGTGCCAGCAGTTTACAGGCGGAGAGCTCCTACGAGCAGTACTTC. V and J are TRBV27 and TRBJ2-7; D unclear. In germline, CDR1 is MNHEY, CDR2 SMNVEV (reference sequence). V lost 2 bases and J 0 bases, leaving 11 bases between the germline ends. This CDR3 contains 15 residues.

Comments on this clonotype: It may be a read error: a sequence one base away is much more abundant. The chain couples TRBV27 to TRBJ1-5, with D perhaps TRBD1 (5 bases). Trimming cost V 5 bases and J 3 bases, with 14 bases left between them. The CDR3 loop spans 15 amino acids. Looked up from germline, CDR1 is MNHEY and CDR2 is SMNVEV (reference sequence). The CDR3 sequence is CASSPQGLDNQPQHF. The DNA of the CDR3 is TGTGCCAGCAGTCCTCAGGGATTGGACAATCAGCCCCAGCATTTT.

The table lists this clonotype with many counts. The V and J genes are TRBV11-2 and TRBJ2-5; D is unresolved. V lost 5 bases to trimming and J lost 5 bases, with 18 bases between them. There are 15 residues in the CDR3. Germline-derived CDR1 and CDR2 are SGHAT and FQNNGV. CDR3 in DNA: TGTGCCAGCAGCGAGGAAGTAGGGCTCCAGGAGACCCAGTACTTC. Its protein is CASSEEVGLQETQYF.